This TCR beta chain is drawn from a study of PD-L1 blockade in urothelial cancer. Overall study: Once treatment had started, blood was analyzed at 3 weeks (second dose) and again at 6 weeks. There were a median of roughly 140,000 T cells in blood samples.

Germline CDR1 SNHLY, CDR2 FYNNEI. The CDR3 loop spans 15 amino acids. V gave up 4 bases and J gave up 4 bases; unmatched junction bases: 8. Data came from immunoSEQ multiplex PCR; TCRdb stores just in-frame clones and leaves some out. The sample lists some 110,000 clones, 80% to 95% seen once, with 3.5% to 4.5% in the top ten. Time point denoted: peripheral blood 6 weeks after treatment start. Locally advanced or metastatic urothelial carcinoma affected the patients. The TCR sequence derives from a man aged 55 to 70 with urothelial cancer. This sequence joins TRBV2 and TRBJ2-7, with 9 bases lining up with TRBD2. Specimen: PBMCs, collected around atezolizumab (anti-PD-L1) treatment. The CDR3 region has the DNA TGTGCCAGCAGTGTGCGCGGGGGGGGGATGTACGAGCAGTACTTC. It encodes CASSVRGGGMYEQYF.